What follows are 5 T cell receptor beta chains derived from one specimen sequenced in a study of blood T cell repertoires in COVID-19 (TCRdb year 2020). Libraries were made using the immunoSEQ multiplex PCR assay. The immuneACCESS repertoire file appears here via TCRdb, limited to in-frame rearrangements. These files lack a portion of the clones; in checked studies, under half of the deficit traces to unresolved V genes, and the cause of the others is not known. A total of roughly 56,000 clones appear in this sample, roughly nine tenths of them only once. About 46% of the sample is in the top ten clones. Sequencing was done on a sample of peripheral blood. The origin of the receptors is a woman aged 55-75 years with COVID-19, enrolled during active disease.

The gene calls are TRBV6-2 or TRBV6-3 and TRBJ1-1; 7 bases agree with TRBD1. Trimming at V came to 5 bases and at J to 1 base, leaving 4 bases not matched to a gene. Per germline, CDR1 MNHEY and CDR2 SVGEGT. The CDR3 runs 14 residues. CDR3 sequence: CASSRGQRNTEAFF. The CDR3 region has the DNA TGTGCCAGCAGTAGGGGACAGAGGAACACTGAAGCTTTCTTT.

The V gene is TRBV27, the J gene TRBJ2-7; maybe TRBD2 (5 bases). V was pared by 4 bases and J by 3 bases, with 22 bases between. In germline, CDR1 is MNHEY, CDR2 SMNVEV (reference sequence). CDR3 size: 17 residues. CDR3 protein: CASSSTSREGEGYEQYF. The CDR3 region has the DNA TGTGCCAGCAGTTCTACATCAAGGGAAGGAGAGGGCTACGAGCAGTACTTC.

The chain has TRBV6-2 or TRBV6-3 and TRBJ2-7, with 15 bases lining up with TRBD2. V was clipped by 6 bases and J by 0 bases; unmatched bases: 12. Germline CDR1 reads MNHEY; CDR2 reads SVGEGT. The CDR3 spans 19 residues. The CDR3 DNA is TGTGCCAGCAGCCCAATCCCGGGACTAGCGGGAGGCTACTCCTACGAGCAGTACTTC. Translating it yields CASSPIPGLAGGYSYEQYF.

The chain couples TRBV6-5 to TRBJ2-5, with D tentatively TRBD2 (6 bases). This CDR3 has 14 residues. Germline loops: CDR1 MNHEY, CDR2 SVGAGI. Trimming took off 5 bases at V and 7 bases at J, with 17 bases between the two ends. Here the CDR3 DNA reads TGTGCCAGCAGTCCCAGCAAGGGAGGAGGGACCCAGTACTTC. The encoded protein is CASSPSKGGGTQYF.

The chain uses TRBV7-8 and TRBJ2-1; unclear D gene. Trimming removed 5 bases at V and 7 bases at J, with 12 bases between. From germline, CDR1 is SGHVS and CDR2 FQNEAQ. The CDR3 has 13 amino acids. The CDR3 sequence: CASSPPGGNEQFF. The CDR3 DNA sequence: TGTGCCAGCAGCCCCCCTGGCGGAAATGAGCAGTTCTTC.